This is a list of T cell receptor beta chains from one sample in a study of T cell changes during pregnancy in multiple sclerosis. Data came from immunoSEQ multiplex PCR; TCRdb stores just in-frame clones and leaves some out. Of 50,000 to 60,000 clones listed, around 90% are singletons. Material: CD4+ T cells from peripheral blood mononuclear cells, obtained in the first trimester of pregnancy. These receptors were taken from a female donor with multiple sclerosis, enrolled in a pregnancy study. Each CDR3 is given with its conserved first and last residue. D genes are given only for firm matches. Clone size is given for some rows only: seen once, a few or many times, or a class if the clone is expanded.

d_gene	abundance	v_gene	j_gene	CDR3nt	CDR3aa
.	.	TRBV10-3	TRBJ1-2	TGTGCCATCAGGCCGGACAGCGGGGCGAACTATGGCTACACCTTC	CAIRPDSGANYGYTF
.	once	TRBV7-3	TRBJ2-1	TGTGCCAGCAGCTCGACAGGTTTGGATGAGCAGTTCTTC	CASSSTGLDEQFF
.	.	TRBV7-9	TRBJ1-2	TGTGCCAGCAGCTTAGCGGAGGCTAACTATGGCTACACCTTC	CASSLAEANYGYTF
.	few	TRBV11-2	TRBJ1-1	TGTGCCAGCAGCTTAGGGACAGCGAACACTGAAGCTTTCTTT	CASSLGTANTEAFF
.	once	TRBV7-2	TRBJ2-7	TGTGCCAGCAGCTGGGGAGCGGAGCAGTACTTC	CASSWGAEQYF
TRBD1	few	TRBV19	TRBJ2-7	TGTGCCAGTAGTATGGGACAGTTCTCCTACGAGCAGTACTTC	CASSMGQFSYEQYF
.	.	TRBV6-5	TRBJ2-7	TGTGCCAGCAGTTACGAGATCTCCTACGAGCAGTACTTC	CASSYEISYEQYF
.	.	TRBV19	TRBJ1-1	TGTGCCAGTAGTATAGGGGGGGGGTTTGGGACTGAAGCTTTCTTT	CASSIGGGFGTEAFF
TRBD1	.	TRBV4-1	TRBJ1-5	TGCGCCAGCAGCCAAGGTGGAATGAGGGGGCGCGAGGGTTATCAGCCCCAGCATTTT	CASSQGGMRGREGYQPQHF
.	.	TRBV19	TRBJ1-3	TGTGCCAGTAGTCCCGGGATCTCTGGAAACACCATATATTTT	CASSPGISGNTIYF
TRBD1	.	TRBV30	TRBJ2-2	TGTGCCTGGAGTGGCCCGGGACAGGGGAACACCGGGGAGCTGTTTTTT	CAWSGPGQGNTGELFF
TRBD1	.	TRBV10-1	TRBJ1-3	TGCGCCATAAGGGACAGGGGCTCTGGAAACACCATATATTTT	CAIRDRGSGNTIYF
.	.	TRBV11-2	TRBJ1-1	TGTGCCAGCAGCTCTCGAAGGGGGAGGGTCGACACTGAAGCTTTCTTT	CASSSRRGRVDTEAFF
TRBD2	.	TRBV5-1	TRBJ2-7	TGCGCCAGCAGCTCTGGACTAGCGGGGGGGAACTACGAGCAGTACTTC	CASSSGLAGGNYEQYF
.	once	TRBV5-6	TRBJ2-7	TGTGCCAGCAGCTTGGGACAGTACTACGAGCAGTACTTC	CASSLGQYYEQYF
.	.	TRBV20-1	TRBJ2-5	TGCAGTCCGCGAGCTGAAGAGACCCAGTACTTC	CSPRAEETQYF
TRBD1	.	TRBV5-1	TRBJ2-2	TGCGCCAGCAGCCCGGGACAGGGGTCGATCACCGGGGAGCTGTTTTTT	CASSPGQGSITGELFF
TRBD1	.	TRBV19	TRBJ1-1	TGTGCCAGTACCAAACAGGGGAAGAACACTGAAGCTTTCTTT	CASTKQGKNTEAFF
.	.	TRBV6-4	TRBJ2-1	TGTGCCAGCAGTGATAAGGGCGGGGTGAGAAATGAGCAGTTCTTC	CASSDKGGVRNEQFF
.	few	TRBV10-3	TRBJ2-7	TGTGCCATCGCGGGCGGAAACCCCTACGAGCAGTACTTC	CAIAGGNPYEQYF
.	.	TRBV6-1	TRBJ2-7	TGTGCCAGCAGTGAAGCAGGATGGGGCAAACCCGAGCAGTACTTC	CASSEAGWGKPEQYF
TRBD2	once	TRBV7-3	TRBJ2-7	TGTGCCAGCAGCTTAGGGAGCGGGGGGGCCTACGAGCAGTACTTC	CASSLGSGGAYEQYF
.	.	TRBV5-1	TRBJ1-4	TGCGCCAGCAGCTTGACAGGGCCCACCGGAGAAAAACTGTTTTTT	CASSLTGPTGEKLFF
TRBD1	.	TRBV2	TRBJ1-2	TGTGCCAGCAGTGAGAGACGGACAGGGGATAATGGCTACACCTTC	CASSERRTGDNGYTF
.	.	TRBV19	TRBJ1-1	TGTGCCAGTAGTTATGAGGCCGGGGGGAGGACTGAAGCTTTCTTT	CASSYEAGGRTEAFF
TRBD1	.	TRBV19	TRBJ1-5	TGTGCCAGTAGTCGACGGACAGGGGGCATGGAAAATCAGCCCCAGCATTTT	CASSRRTGGMENQPQHF
.	.	TRBV5-5	TRBJ2-7	TGTGCCAGCAGCTTGGCTCAGGGGACCTCCTACGAGCAGTACTTC	CASSLAQGTSYEQYF
.	.	TRBV10-3	TRBJ2-3	TGTGCCATCAGCGCGTCTGCGGGGGCGTTTGTGGTTAGCACAGATACGCAGTATTTT	CAISASAGAFVVSTDTQYF
.	.	TRBV7-2	TRBJ1-3	TGTGCCAGCAGCTTAAGGGGCTCTGGAAACACCATATATTTT	CASSLRGSGNTIYF
TRBD1	once	TRBV19	TRBJ1-2	TGTGCCAGTAGTATCGAGTCCGGGACAGCTAACTATGGCTACACCTTC	CASSIESGTANYGYTF
TRBD1	.	TRBV6-1	TRBJ2-1	TGTGCCAGCAGTGAAGCGCAAAGTAGGGGACAGGGAAGATACAATGAGCAGTTCTTC	CASSEAQSRGQGRYNEQFF
.	.	TRBV6-5	TRBJ2-7	TGTGCCAGCAGTAGTGCCCAGGGTCTCATCGAGCAGTACTTC	CASSSAQGLIEQYF
.	once	TRBV30	TRBJ2-1	TGTGCCTGGAATTGGGGGGCCCTAGCGGTCAGCTCCTACAATGAGCAGTTCTTC	CAWNWGALAVSSYNEQFF
.	.	TRBV4-2	TRBJ1-3	TGTGCCAGCAGCCAAGGGGAGACCTGGGGAGACACCATATATTTT	CASSQGETWGDTIYF
.	.	TRBV5-6	TRBJ1-1	TGTGCCAGCACCAAAGCGGGGGGACTTGAAGCTTTCTTT	CASTKAGGLEAFF
TRBD1	.	TRBV5-1	TRBJ1-2	TGCGCCAGCAGCTTGGGAGACAGGGCCTATGGCTACACCTTC	CASSLGDRAYGYTF
TRBD1	.	TRBV6-6	TRBJ1-2	TGTGCCAGCAGTCGCGAAGGGACAGCCCACTATGGCTACACCTTC	CASSREGTAHYGYTF
.	.	TRBV5-6	TRBJ1-4	TGTGCCAGCAGCTTGGGAGAGACAGGCCTCCTGTTTTTT	CASSLGETGLLFF
.	.	TRBV7-2	TRBJ1-5	TGTGCCAGCAGCTTATTCGGTTGGAATCAGCCCCAGCATTTT	CASSLFGWNQPQHF
.	.	TRBV18	TRBJ1-5	TGTGCCAGCTCACCAGGCAGGGGCGAACAGCCCCAGCATTTT	CASSPGRGEQPQHF
TRBD1	.	TRBV5-1	TRBJ1-2	TGCGCCAGCAGCCCAGGGCGGACAGGTGCGGGTGGCTACACCTTC	CASSPGRTGAGGYTF
.	.	TRBV19	TRBJ1-1	TGTGCCAGTAGTGCGGGCTTTGGCACTGAAGCTTTCTTT	CASSAGFGTEAFF
.	.	TRBV5-6	TRBJ1-1	TGTGCCAGCAGCTTGGAGACAGCCTCGAACACTGAAGCTTTCTTT	CASSLETASNTEAFF
.	once	TRBV11-3	TRBJ2-1	TGTGCCAGCAGCTTAGAAATTAGAGCGGCCTACAATGAGCAGTTCTTC	CASSLEIRAAYNEQFF
.	.	TRBV5-4	TRBJ1-6	TGTGCCAGCAGCTTTCAGCGATTAGAACCCCTCCACTTT	CASSFQRLEPLHF
.	.	TRBV30	TRBJ2-7	TGTGCCTGGACCCGACAGGCCAGCTCCTACGAGCAGTACTTC	CAWTRQASSYEQYF
.	.	TRBV19	TRBJ2-1	TGTGCCAGTAGCAGGGAGGTACTGTTCAATGAGCAGTTCTTC	CASSREVLFNEQFF
.	.	TRBV11-3	TRBJ2-1	TGTGCCAGCAGCCAGAATGGCGGGGTTAACAATGAGCAGTTCTTC	CASSQNGGVNNEQFF